This section outlines one TCR beta chain sequence together with its context. CDR1 and CDR2 from the germline V gene are LNHDA and SQIVND (reference sequence). The V end was cut by 5 bases, the J end by 4 bases, with 17 bases between. CDR3 length equals 15 residues. Original processing methods: Counts of nucleated cells, estimated from reference gene primer amplification, were obtained. Sequencing used immunoSEQ multiplex PCR; TCRdb keeps in-frame clones, though not all of them. V and J calls and clone size follow that table, whereas D and trimming were derived from the DNA. The table includes about 370,000 clones, around 90% detected once. These data are taken from a study of blood T cell repertoires in COVID-19.

This clonotype originated in a man between 18 and 29 years old with active or convalescent COVID-19. The V gene is TRBV19, the J gene TRBJ1-1; a weak D match, TRBD1 (5 bases). Specimen: peripheral blood. The CDR3 here is CASSPLFGAVTEAFF. For the CDR3, the DNA is TGTGCCAGTAGTCCCCTTTTTGGGGCGGTCACTGAAGCTTTCTTT.